These T cell receptor beta chains were read from a single sample in a study of T cells after yellow fever vaccination. TCRdb re-derived calls from the 5' RACE reads in MiXCR, one entry per CDR3 protein. The sample includes around 88,000 distinct CDR3 sequences, less than 15% of them seen just once. The sample here was CD8+ T cells not binding an NS4B(214-222) dextramer, sorted from PBMCs, taken around 3 weeks after the first yellow fever vaccination. Receptor source: a man younger than 35 who received the YFV17D yellow fever vaccine. The CDR3 runs from the conserved cysteine through the conserved F or W. A D gene is named only where the DNA matches it firmly. A row's size may be missing; if present it is once, few, many or a size class.

CDR3 protein	CDR3 DNA	V gene	J gene	clone size	D gene
CASSFGREADTQYF	TGCGCCAGCAGCTTCGGCCGGGAGGCAGATACGCAGTATTTT	TRBV5-1	TRBJ2-3	.	TRBD2
CASSFSTNYEQYF	TGTGCCAGCAGCTTCTCCACAAACTACGAGCAGTACTTC	TRBV11-1	TRBJ2-7	few	.
CASRIGQGHQPQHF	TGTGCCAGCAGGATTGGACAGGGGCATCAGCCCCAGCATTTT	TRBV2	TRBJ1-5	many	TRBD1
CASSGLGGIYNEQFF	TGTGCCAGCAGCGGACTAGGCGGGATTTACAATGAGCAGTTCTTC	TRBV7-2	TRBJ2-1	.	TRBD2
CASSQDAGRASTEAFF	TGTGCCAGCAGCCAAGATGCCGGCAGGGCTAGCACTGAAGCTTTCTTT	TRBV4-2	TRBJ1-1	.	.
CASSQEVGTGSQPQHF	TGTGCCAGCAGCCAAGAAGTGGGGACAGGGAGTCAGCCCCAGCATTTT	TRBV4-2	TRBJ1-5	.	TRBD1
CASSGERYEQYF	TGTGCCAGCAGCGGAGAGCGGTACGAGCAGTACTTC	TRBV7-2	TRBJ2-7	few	.
CASSLLGPPVTHGYTF	TGTGCCAGCAGTTTACTGGGACCCCCGGTTACCCATGGCTACACCTTC	TRBV27	TRBJ1-2	few	.
CASSLAWRTRTGNEQFF	TGTGCCAGCAGCTTAGCTTGGCGGACCCGGACGGGCAATGAGCAGTTCTTC	TRBV7-9	TRBJ2-1	few	.
CASSLERGGETQYF	TGTGCCAGCAGCTTAGAGAGGGGGGGGGAGACCCAGTACTTC	TRBV11-2	TRBJ2-5	few	.
CASSLERGHEQYF	TGTGCCAGCAGTTTAGAACGAGGCCACGAGCAGTACTTC	TRBV12-3/TRBV12-4	TRBJ2-7	few	.
CASRERENTEAFF	TGCGCCAGCAGAGAGCGGGAGAACACTGAAGCTTTCTTT	TRBV4-1	TRBJ1-1	.	.
CASSFRDWFNEQFF	TGTGCCAGCAGCTTCCGGGACTGGTTCAATGAGCAGTTCTTC	TRBV5-6	TRBJ2-1	.	.
CASSLARDGEGAEAFF	TGTGCCAGCAGCTTAGCGCGGGACGGGGAAGGGGCTGAAGCTTTCTTT	TRBV7-9	TRBJ1-1	.	.
CASSQGSGAGTEAFF	TGTGCCAGCAGCCAAGGGTCAGGGGCGGGCACTGAAGCTTTCTTT	TRBV3-1	TRBJ1-1	few	.
CASSTANEQFF	TGTGCCAGCAGTACAGCAAATGAGCAGTTCTTC	TRBV12-3/TRBV12-4	TRBJ2-1	few	.
CASSRTGRYADTQYF	TGTGCCAGCAGCCGGACAGGGAGGTACGCAGATACGCAGTATTTT	TRBV5-5	TRBJ2-3	.	TRBD1
CASSQVTSSYNEQFF	TGCGCCAGCAGCCAAGTAACTAGCAGCTACAATGAGCAGTTCTTC	TRBV4-1	TRBJ2-1	few	.
CASSRLQSGYNEQFF	TGTGCCAGCAGTCGTCTACAATCAGGCTACAATGAGCAGTTCTTC	TRBV27	TRBJ2-1	few	.
CASSQGDSLHYEQYF	TGCGCCAGCAGCCAAGGGGATTCTCTACACTACGAGCAGTACTTC	TRBV4-1	TRBJ2-7	.	.
CASSATLAGVGELFF	TGTGCCAGCAGCGCGACACTAGCGGGGGTCGGGGAGCTGTTTTTT	TRBV7-2	TRBJ2-2	.	TRBD2
CASKSLAGSYNEQFF	TGTGCCAGCAAAAGTTTAGCGGGAAGTTACAATGAGCAGTTCTTC	TRBV4-2	TRBJ2-1	.	TRBD2
CASSRHIPSGNTIYF	TGTGCCAGCAGCCGTCACATCCCCTCTGGAAACACCATATATTTT	TRBV7-9	TRBJ1-3	many	.
CATSDYANEQFF	TGTGCCACCAGTGATTACGCCAATGAGCAGTTCTTC	TRBV24-1	TRBJ2-1	.	.
CAISESLAGFSGANVLTF	TGTGCCATCAGTGAGTCCCTGGCAGGGTTCTCTGGGGCCAACGTCCTGACTTTC	TRBV10-3	TRBJ2-6	.	.